This T cell receptor (beta chain) was documented in a study of blood T cell repertoires in COVID-19. Profiled with immunoSEQ multiplex PCR; TCRdb holds only in-frame clones, not every one. The sample has just under 95,000 clones, around three quarters seen once. The CDR3 totals 15 residues. Trimming cost V 2 bases and J 2 bases; bases outside gene matches: 1. Looked up from germline, CDR1 is SGHNT and CDR2 is YENEEA. This receptor was taken from a man aged 50 or older who had recovered from COVID-19. This chain connects TRBV11-3 to TRBJ2-3; 10 nucleotides match TRBD1. The sample taken for sequencing was peripheral blood. The CDR3 spells CASSLRQGATDTQYF. The CDR3 nucleotides read TGTGCCAGCAGCTTAAGACAGGGGGCCACAGATACGCAGTATTTT.